These 30 T cell receptor beta chains came from one sample sequenced in a study of blood T cell repertoires in COVID-19. TCRdb keeps only in-frame clones here, not all; method: immunoSEQ multiplex PCR. The table has 99,000 or so clones, 84% seen once. Sequenced sample: peripheral blood. The receptor set was obtained from a man between 65 and 79 years old with active or convalescent COVID-19.

CDR3 residues: CASRLSATNEKLFF. The CDR3 nucleotides read TGTGCCAGCAGGCTTTCAGCAACTAATGAAAAACTGTTTTTT. The chain uses TRBV6-5 and TRBJ1-4; D not certain. The CDR3 has 14 residues. The V gene lost 6 bases and the J gene lost 0 bases, with 8 bases spanning the gap. Looked up from germline, CDR1 is MNHEY and CDR2 is SVGAGI.

The chain uses TRBV5-6 and TRBJ1-2; D not resolved. The CDR3 is made up of 16 amino acids. The V and J ends lost 0 bases and 4 bases respectively, with 16 bases between them. Germline CDR1 and CDR2: SGHDT and YYEEEE. The CDR3 DNA reads as TGTGCCAGCAGCTTGGTGGACGGAGGAGCGCTCTATGGCTACACCTTC. Its translation is CASSLVDGGALYGYTF.

This rearrangement joins TRBV19 to TRBJ1-4; D is perhaps TRBD1 (5 bases). Germline-derived CDR1 and CDR2 are LNHDA and SQIVND (reference sequence). This CDR3 has 16 amino acids. V lost 4 bases to trimming and J lost 0 bases, with 12 bases between them. The CDR3 loop is CASSNRQTSTNEKLFF. DNA of the CDR3: TGTGCCAGTAGTAACCGACAGACGTCAACTAATGAAAAACTGTTTTTT.

The gene calls are TRBV20-1 and TRBJ1-1; no definite D call. Trimming cost V 3 bases and J 6 bases, with 17 bases left between them. CDR1 DFQATT and CDR2 SNEGSKA come from the germline V gene (reference sequence). The CDR3 is 14 amino acids. The CDR3 DNA sequence: TGCAGTGCTAGTTCACCGTCCGGGAAGGCTGAAGCTTTCTTT. The encoded protein is CSASSPSGKAEAFF.

The V gene is TRBV4-2, the J gene TRBJ2-4; 7 bases map to TRBD1. Germline CDR1 and CDR2: LGHNA and YNFKEQ. V lost 1 base to trimming and J lost 4 bases; unmatched junction nucleotides: 4. The CDR3 length is 15 residues. Here the CDR3 reads CASSQGDSFKNIQYF. The CDR3 nucleotides read TGTGCCAGCAGCCAAGGGGACAGTTTTAAAAACATTCAGTACTTC.

This clone was seen once. The chain has TRBV18 and TRBJ1-6, with 12 bases matching TRBD1. The CDR3 runs to 16 residues. The ends lost 3 bases at V and 9 bases at J; junction bases unmatched: 6. Germline-derived CDR1 and CDR2 are KGHSH and LQKENI. For the CDR3, the DNA is TGTGCCAGCTCACCTGCGGGACAGGGGGCCTTTTCACCCCTCCACTTT. This codes for CASSPAGQGAFSPLHF. Using reference TRBV18 and TRBJ1-6 for the parts outside the CDR3, the full variable domain is NAGVMQNPRHLVRRRGQEARLRCSPMKGHSHVYWYRQLPEEGLKFMVYLQKENIIDESGMPKERFSAEFPKEGPSILRIQQVVRGDSAAYFCASSPAGQGAFSPLHFGNGTRLTVT.

V is TRBV10-3 and J is TRBJ1-5, with D uncertain. Germline CDR1 and CDR2: ENHRY and SYGVKD. This CDR3 is 11 amino acids long. V was trimmed by 8 bases and J by 5 bases, leaving 7 bases between them. The CDR3 DNA reads as TGTGCCATCCCCCCCGATCAGCCCCAGCATTTT. This codes for CAIPPDQPQHF.

The chain joins TRBV2 to TRBJ2-1, with D hard to call. The germline V gene has CDR1 SNHLY and CDR2 FYNNEI. V lost 5 bases, J lost 4 bases, and 6 bases lay in between. The CDR3 spans 12 residues. CDR3 nucleotide sequence: TGTGCCAGCAGTAGCCCATACAATGAGCAGTTCTTC. It encodes CASSSPYNEQFF.

The CDR3 region is CASSVEPRTGSGSPLHF. The CDR3 DNA reads TGTGCCAGCAGCGTAGAACCCCGGACAGGGTCGGGTTCACCCCTCCACTTT. This chain joins TRBV7-2 and TRBJ1-6, with TRBD1 matching 8 bases. Germline loops: CDR1 SGHTA, CDR2 FQGNSA. The CDR3 has 17 amino acids. The ends lost 5 bases at V and 9 bases at J; junction bases unmatched: 15.

The CDR3 DNA sequence: TGTGCCAGCTCACGGGGACTAGAAGAGACCCAGTACTTC. It yields the protein CASSRGLEETQYF. This rearrangement joins TRBV18 to TRBJ2-5; 8 bases are shared with TRBD2. This CDR3 has 13 residues. Germline loops: CDR1 KGHSH, CDR2 LQKENI. Trimming took 4 bases from V and 3 from J; bases not matched to a gene: 1.

This chain links TRBV19 with TRBJ1-3; tentatively, D is TRBD1 (5 bases). CDR3 length: 14 amino acids. Germline V gives CDR1 LNHDA, CDR2 SQIVND (reference sequence). Trimming pared 6 bases from V and 0 bases from J, leaving 9 bases between. This chain's CDR3 is CASSADSSGNTIYF. The CDR3 DNA sequence: TGTGCCAGTAGCGCCGACAGCTCTGGAAACACCATATATTTT.

The rearrangement uses TRBV4-3 and TRBJ1-1; TRBD1 matches at 8 bases. Trimming removed 4 bases from V and 4 bases from J; junction bases left unmatched: 2. CDR1 LGHNA and CDR2 YSLEER come from the germline V gene. The CDR3 consists of 13 residues. CDR3 DNA sequence: TGCGCCAGCAGCCTTGGGACAGGCACTGAAGCTTTCTTT. Protein product: CASSLGTGTEAFF.

The chain couples TRBV27 to TRBJ1-5, with TRBD1 identical over 10 bases. J was trimmed by 1 base and V by 6 bases; bases with no gene match: 15. This CDR3 region has 19 residues. The germline gives CDR1 MNHEY, CDR2 SMNVEV (reference sequence). In nucleotides, the CDR3 is TGTGCCAGCAGAGCGTTCGGGACAGGGGTTTTTGTAAGCAATCAGCCCCAGCATTTT. Translation: CASRAFGTGVFVSNQPQHF.

V gene TRBV7-2 combines with J gene TRBJ2-5, with a weak D call TRBD1 (6 bases). V was clipped by 0 bases and J by 1 base, with 12 bases between them. CDR3 length equals 16 residues. Germline V gives CDR1 SGHTA, CDR2 FQGNSA. The CDR3 here is CASSLAGTQLQETQYF. The DNA of the CDR3 is TGTGCCAGCAGCTTAGCCGGGACACAGCTCCAAGAGACCCAGTACTTC.

CDR3 DNA: TGTGCCAGCAGCCCACGGGAGGGGGGCACAGATACGCAGTATTTT. This encodes CASSPREGGTDTQYF. The chain couples TRBV9 to TRBJ2-3, with TRBD2 matching over 8 bases. Losses at the gene ends were 4 bases for V and 1 base for J; bases not matched to a gene: 5. Germline V gene lookup returns CDR1 SGDLS and CDR2 YYNGEE. The CDR3 length is 15 residues.

The chain joins TRBV28 to TRBJ2-7; D is possibly TRBD1 (7 bases). CDR3 size: 15 residues. Germline assignment: CDR1 MDHEN and CDR2 SYDVKM. Trimming removed 5 bases at V and 5 bases at J, with 19 bases between. DNA for the CDR3: TGTGCCAGCAGTACCGCCCCGGAGGGGGCTAACGAGCAGTACTTC. As protein: CASSTAPEGANEQYF.

The V call is TRBV11-2, the J call TRBJ1-3; TRBD1 aligns across 7 bases. The CDR3 covers 15 residues. Germline trimming cut 3 bases from V and 3 bases from J; bases unmatched to any gene: 5. Germline V CDR1 and CDR2: SGHAT, FQNNGV. Written as DNA, the CDR3 is TGTGCCAGCAGCTTCCGGACAGGAGATGGAAACACCATATATTTT. Protein: CASSFRTGDGNTIYF. Complete variable domain (other parts from reference TRBV11-2 and TRBJ1-3): EAGVAQSPRYKIIEKRQSVAFWCNPISGHATLYWYQQILGQGPKLLIQFQNNGVVDDSQLPKDRFSAERLKGVDSTLKIQPAKLEDSAVYLCASSFRTGDGNTIYFGEGSWLTVV.

The chain recombines TRBV19 with TRBJ1-4; D remains ambiguous. The CDR3 totals 13 residues. Trimming removed 6 bases at V and 3 bases at J, with 8 bases between. Germline assignment: CDR1 LNHDA and CDR2 SQIVND (reference sequence). This chain's CDR3 is CASRGSPNEKLFF. The CDR3 DNA is TGTGCCAGTAGGGGCAGCCCTAATGAAAAACTGTTTTTT.

The chain joins TRBV3-1 (or the pseudogene TRBV3-2) to TRBJ2-5, with 7 nucleotides matching TRBD1. With V trimmed by 4 bases and J by 4 bases, 6 bases remained unmatched. Germline lookup yields CDR1 LGHDT and CDR2 YNNKEL (reference sequence). This CDR3 region has 14 residues. The CDR3 loop reads CASSPSAGGETQYF. The DNA of the CDR3 is TGTGCCAGCAGCCCGTCGGCAGGGGGAGAGACCCAGTACTTC.

The chain employs TRBV9 and TRBJ1-3, with TRBD1 identical over 10 bases. CDR1 is SGDLS, CDR2 YYNGEE, per germline. The CDR3 extends over 16 amino acids. The ends lost 4 bases at V and 2 bases at J; junction bases unmatched: 6. CDR3 sequence (DNA): TGTGCCAGCAGCCCGACCGGGACAGGGGCTGGAAACACCATATATTTT. Its protein product is CASSPTGTGAGNTIYF. The variable domain in full, with the rest retrieved from reference TRBV9 and TRBJ1-3, is DSGVTQTPKHLITATGQRVTLRCSPRSGDLSVYWYQQSLDQGLQFLIQYYNGEERAKGNILERFSAQQFPDLHSELNLSSLELGDSALYFCASSPTGTGAGNTIYFGEGSWLTVV.

This chain links TRBV29-1 with TRBJ2-2; D unclear. Germline V gene data show CDR1 as SQVTM and CDR2 as ANQGSEA. Deletions cut 4 bases from V and 5 bases from J, with 14 bases between. This CDR3 has 14 amino acids. Written as DNA, the CDR3 is TGCAGCGTTGGAGGTGACTCTTGGACCGGGGAGCTGTTTTTT. It yields the protein CSVGGDSWTGELFF.

This chain joins TRBV28 and TRBJ1-5, with 8 bases identical to TRBD1. With V trimmed by 4 bases and J by 5 bases, 10 bases remained unmatched. The CDR3 is made up of 16 amino acids. Germline V lookup: CDR1 MDHEN, CDR2 SYDVKM. This CDR3 reads CASSSIGTGLYQPQHF. The DNA for the CDR3 is TGTGCCAGCAGTTCCATTGGGACAGGACTCTATCAGCCCCAGCATTTT.

About this clone itself: Other DNA sequences in the same sample also yield this CDR3. The chain carries TRBV18 and TRBJ2-5; 8 bases fit TRBD1. Germline V CDR1 and CDR2: KGHSH, LQKENI. CDR3 length: 13 residues. Trimming removed 6 bases from V and 5 bases from J; junction bases left unmatched: 5. CDR3 protein: CASSPTGVETQYF. The CDR3 DNA follows: TGTGCCAGCTCCCCGACAGGGGTGGAGACCCAGTACTTC.

The chain links TRBV9 to TRBJ1-6; TRBD1 matches 7 bases. The length of the CDR3 is 14 residues. V was clipped by 2 bases and J by 6 bases; unmatched bases: 2. Germline V gene data show CDR1 as SGDLS and CDR2 as YYNGEE. The CDR3 DNA is TGTGCCAGCAGCGTGGACAGGAGTAATTCACCCCTCCACTTT. Translated, it gives CASSVDRSNSPLHF.

This chain connects TRBV7-2 to TRBJ1-1; 8 positions agree with TRBD1. J lost 4 bases, V lost 6 bases, and 10 bases had no gene match. Germline V gives CDR1 SGHTA, CDR2 FQGNSA. The CDR3 consists of 15 residues. The CDR3 DNA reads as TGTGCCAGCAGGAGACAGGGGAATGAGGGCACTGAAGCTTTCTTT. Protein sequence: CASRRQGNEGTEAFF.

The chain couples TRBV6-5 to TRBJ1-5; no clear D. Trimming removed 2 bases from V and 2 bases from J, with 7 bases in between. Germline-derived CDR1 and CDR2 are MNHEY and SVGAGI. CDR3 length equals 14 residues. The CDR3: CASSYGPGNQPQHF. The CDR3 bases are TGTGCCAGCAGTTACGGGCCGGGCAATCAGCCCCAGCATTTT.

The chain is built from TRBV21-1 and TRBJ1-1. TRBV21-1 has pseudogene status. The CDR3 is made up of 16 amino acids. The CDR3 DNA reads as TGTGCCAGCAGCTCCGGGGGGGGCAGCCAGAACACTGAAGCTTTCTTT. Translated, it gives CASSSGGGSQNTEAFF.

Comments on this clone: The sample carries other DNA sequences with the same CDR3. The chain has TRBV18 and TRBJ1-5; D perhaps matches TRBD1 (6 bases). CDR3 length equals 13 residues. The germline V and J ends were trimmed by 4 bases and 4 bases, with 8 bases remaining between them. CDR1 KGHSH and CDR2 LQKENI come from the germline V gene. The CDR3 DNA follows: TGTGCCAGCTCACGACAGGAAAATCAGCCCCAGCATTTT. It is translated as CASSRQENQPQHF.

The chain combines TRBV28 with TRBJ1-1; D is perhaps TRBD1 (6 bases). The V end was cut by 6 bases, the J end by 0 bases, with 14 bases between. The CDR3 contains 15 residues. Per the germline V gene, CDR1 is MDHEN and CDR2 is SYDVKM. The chain's CDR3 is CASSLTGTMNTEAFF. The CDR3, as DNA: TGTGCCAGCAGCCTCACTGGGACAATGAACACTGAAGCTTTCTTT.

The rearrangement links TRBV6-5 to TRBJ2-3, with 7 bases that match TRBD1. CDR1 is MNHEY and CDR2 is SVGAGI in the germline V gene. The CDR3 contains 13 residues. With V trimmed by 10 bases and J by 6 bases, 10 bases remained unmatched. CDR3 DNA: TGTGCCATTAAACAGGGGAAGGTGGATACGCAGTATTTT. Translation: CAIKQGKVDTQYF.